This T cell receptor beta chain was recovered during a study of T cell responses to AZD1222 COVID-19 vaccine. Whole-study findings and limits: Just a handful of AZD1222 recipients were seropositive at baseline. Regions 160-218 and 743-854 held dominance among vaccine-associated CD4 TCRs, which spanned spike.

The CDR3 length is 16 residues. V lost 5 bases to trimming and J lost 5 bases, with 21 bases between them. Per germline, CDR1 SGHNT and CDR2 YENEEA. Repertoires were generated with immunoSEQ multiplex PCR, while TCRdb's copy carries only in-frame clones and drops some. This table has roughly 140,000 clones, 88% appearing once. Concerning this clone itself: Its cognate antigen is unknown.

The receptor comes from an adult in good health. V and J are TRBV11-3 and TRBJ2-5; perhaps TRBD1 as D (7 bases). Sequenced here: peripheral blood, sampled on day 0 of MenACWY control vaccination. The CDR3: CASSDQGGEGRETQYF. Here the CDR3 DNA reads TGTGCCAGCAGCGACCAGGGGGGAGAGGGACGGGAGACCCAGTACTTC.